The rows below give T cell receptor beta chains drawn from one sample of a study of T-cell reconstitution after alpha-beta-depleted transplantation in children. TCRdb ran MiXCR on the PCR reads and lists one entry per CDR3 protein. Of about 250,000 distinct CDR3 sequences in the sample, 20% to 30% were seen once. This material consisted of PBMCs, mostly from graft donor cells, taken 360 days after TCRalphabeta/CD19-depleted stem cell transplant. All receptors come from a female patient aged 2-10 years who had a stem cell transplant for congenital amegakaryocytic thrombocytopenia, so the T cells may come from the graft donor. The conserved cysteine and the conserved F or W are not part of the CDR3 here. A D gene is named only where the DNA matches it firmly.

d_call v_call cdr3_aa
. TRBV6-5 ASSYQPRDTQY
. TRBV27 ASREQTPFNTGELF
. TRBV20-1 SATVKKRGSVTDTQY
. TRBV28 ASSLPGQIYEQY
. TRBV5-1 ASSFFIGSNYGYT
TRBD1 TRBV6-5 ASSYPGTGKRLGYGYT
. TRBV4-2 ASSQDRGQYNQPQH
. TRBV12-3/TRBV12-4 ASSSLSGIWN
. TRBV20-1 SASFTGSSGEQF
. TRBV24-1 ATSRGGDNEQF
. TRBV5-1 ASSSGRSDSPLH
TRBD2 TRBV4-1 ASRQTSGGPNYNEQF
TRBD2 TRBV20-1 SARRSSGGYEQY
TRBD1 TRBV29-1 SVGGWDRGYNEQF
. TRBV18 ASSEDIAHEKLF
TRBD2 TRBV7-3 ASSGGLAGVSGELF
. TRBV13 ASSLGRAGANYNEQF
. TRBV7-2 ASSLAGASPDTQY
. TRBV27 ASSFLGGEAF
TRBD2 TRBV29-1 SVQVGLEVDEQY
. TRBV11-3 ASSLDASFTEQF
TRBD1 TRBV10-3 AITADRGNTGELF
TRBD1 TRBV24-1 ATSDETTGGPAGYT
TRBD2 TRBV11-2 ASSSPWLKAGVRDTQY
TRBD2 TRBV9 ASSVGGLVTYNEQF
TRBD1 TRBV29-1 SVLGTGDGYT
TRBD1 TRBV28 ASSSGQGRTDTQY
TRBD2 TRBV7-8 ASSSTGTSGRFVKDTQY
. TRBV21-1 ASTSSETTDTQY
. TRBV21-1 ASSIKLRDRRINEQF
. TRBV29-1 SVEQVRTVNEQF
. TRBV5-1 ASSFIETSSYNEQF
. TRBV20-1 SARAQLDTEAF
. TRBV7-2 ASSPAQRDGYT
. TRBV10-2 ASMVIGLNTGELF
TRBD1 TRBV20-1 SATGTGNSYEQY
. TRBV28 ASSLVRVSFYEQF
. TRBV12-3/TRBV12-4 ASLSGTGELF
. TRBV4-2 ASSPGLLCTEAF
TRBD1 TRBV2 ASIRDRGHYEQY
. TRBV5-1 ASSPGRAVRDTQY
TRBD1 TRBV11-2 ASSIDRGGAYEQY
. TRBV4-3 ASRYLGAGEAF
TRBD2 TRBV3-1 ASSPRGASYEQY
TRBD1 TRBV24-1 ATSDLGQGHSNQPQH
. TRBV9 ASSAFAKPNEQF
TRBD2 TRBV20-1 SATSGGAADTQY
TRBD2 TRBV20-1 SARDPGGGGFYNEQF
. TRBV9 ASSAGDLRIGDEQF
. TRBV4-2 ASSQGTASYEQY
TRBD2 TRBV20-1 SATTSGRTPRELF